This T cell receptor (beta chain) was documented in a study of metastatic and nonmetastatic thyroid tumors. Whole-study context: Across blood and tumor or nodule tissue, repertoires from malignant and benign thyroid patients were compared with one another. Study-wide findings and caveats: In blood and tumor, TCR beta diversity was reportedly significantly higher in malignant thyroid tumors than in benign nodules.

All patients reached thyroid surgery having received no treatment beforehand. In the original processing: Researchers built a distant-metastasis classifier for papillary thyroid cancer that drew on CDR3 differences across clinicopathological groups. TCRdb redid the clone calls on the PCR reads using MiXCR. For this entry, the V and J calls and clone size follow TCRdb and not the study's own pipeline. The data hold some 93,000 clones, with roughly 13% observed a single time. The V gene lost 2 bases and the J gene lost 3 bases, with 6 bases spanning the gap. CDR3 length: 13 amino acids. Germline-derived CDR1 and CDR2 are LGHNT and FRNRAP. In this sample, this clone turned up many times. Antigen: not known.

This chain links TRBV12-5 with TRBJ2-3; no definite D call. Sequenced: blood. This sequence originates from a female donor with papillary thyroid cancer or a benign thyroid nodule (not recorded which). Some clones in this sample may be carry-over from other donors' samples. The CDR3 DNA reads as TGTGCTAGTGGTTTGCGTTTGACAGATACGCAGTATTTT. This translates into CASGLRLTDTQYF.